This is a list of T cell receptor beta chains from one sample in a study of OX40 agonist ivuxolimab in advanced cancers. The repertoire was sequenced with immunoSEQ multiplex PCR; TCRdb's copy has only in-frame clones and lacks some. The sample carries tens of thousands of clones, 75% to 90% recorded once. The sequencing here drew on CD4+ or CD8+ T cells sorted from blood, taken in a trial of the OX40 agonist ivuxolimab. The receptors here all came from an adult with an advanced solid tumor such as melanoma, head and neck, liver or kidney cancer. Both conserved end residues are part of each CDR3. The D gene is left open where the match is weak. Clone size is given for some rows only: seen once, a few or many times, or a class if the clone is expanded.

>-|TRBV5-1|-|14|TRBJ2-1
CASSWIGENNEQFF
TGCGCCAGCAGCTGGATCGGAGAGAACAATGAGCAGTTCTTC
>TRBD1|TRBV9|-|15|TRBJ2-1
CASSASGTGYNEQFF
TGTGCCAGCAGCGCATCCGGGACAGGCTACAATGAGCAGTTCTTC
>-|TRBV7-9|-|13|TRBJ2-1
CASSLALHNEQFF
TGTGCCAGCAGCTTAGCGTTACACAATGAGCAGTTCTTC
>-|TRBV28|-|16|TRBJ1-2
CASSFGAVGPEYGYTF
TGTGCCAGCAGTTTTGGGGCAGTAGGACCCGAATATGGCTACACCTTC
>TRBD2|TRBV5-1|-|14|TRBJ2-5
CASSFGGSQETQYF
TGCGCCAGCAGCTTCGGCGGGAGCCAAGAGACCCAGTACTTC
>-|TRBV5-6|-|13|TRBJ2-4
CASSSGMENIQYF
TGTGCCAGCAGCTCGGGGATGGAAAACATTCAGTACTTC
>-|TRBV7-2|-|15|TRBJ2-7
CASSPHGRSSYEQYF
TGTGCCAGCAGCCCCCATGGGCGGAGCTCCTACGAGCAGTACTTC
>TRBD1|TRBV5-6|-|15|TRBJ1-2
CASSLVSGGSYGYTF
TGTGCCAGCAGCTTGGTTTCAGGGGGCTCCTATGGCTACACCTTC
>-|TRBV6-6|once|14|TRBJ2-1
CASSYGSGGNEQFF
TGTGCCAGCAGTTACGGGTCAGGGGGGAATGAGCAGTTCTTC
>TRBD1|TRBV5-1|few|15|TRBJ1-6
CASSLARAGGSPLHF
TGCGCCAGCAGCTTGGCCCGGGCAGGGGGTTCACCCCTCCACTTT
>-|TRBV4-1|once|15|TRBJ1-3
CASSQDGYSGNTIYF
TGCGCCAGCAGCCAAGACGGCTACTCTGGAAACACCATATATTTT
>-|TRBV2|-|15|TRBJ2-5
CASNLIWATQETQYF
TGTGCCAGCAACCTGATCTGGGCTACGCAAGAGACCCAGTACTTC
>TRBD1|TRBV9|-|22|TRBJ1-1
CASSVHRNRGRIWLIRNTEAFF
TGTGCCAGCAGCGTTCACCGGAACAGGGGGCGCATTTGGCTTATTAGGAACACTGAAGCTTTCTTT
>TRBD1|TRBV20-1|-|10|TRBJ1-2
CSARKQGGTF
TGCAGTGCTAGAAAACAGGGGGGGACCTTC
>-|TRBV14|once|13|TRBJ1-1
CASSQSGQSEAFF
TGTGCCAGCAGCCAAAGCGGACAGAGTGAAGCTTTCTTT
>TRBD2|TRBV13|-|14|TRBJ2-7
CASSLGGRAYEQYF
TGTGCCAGCAGTCTAGGCGGGAGGGCCTACGAGCAGTACTTC
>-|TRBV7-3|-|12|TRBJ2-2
CASSRGSGELFF
TGTGCCAGCAGCCGCGGGTCCGGGGAGCTGTTTTTT
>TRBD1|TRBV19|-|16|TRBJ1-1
CASSSGTGPVNTEAFF
TGTGCCAGTAGTAGCGGGACAGGGCCTGTGAACACTGAAGCTTTCTTT
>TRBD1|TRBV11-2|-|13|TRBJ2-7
CASSIGTDYEQYF
TGTGCCAGCAGCATCGGGACAGACTACGAGCAGTACTTC
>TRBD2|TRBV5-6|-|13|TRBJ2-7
CASSGLGLREQYF
TGTGCCAGCTCCGGACTAGGGCTGAGGGAGCAGTACTTC
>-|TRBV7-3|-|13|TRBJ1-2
CASSPARGFGYTF
TGTGCCAGCAGCCCCGCGAGGGGGTTTGGCTACACCTTC
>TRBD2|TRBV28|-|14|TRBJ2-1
CASSLSGGLDEQFF
TGTGCCAGCAGTTTATCGGGAGGGTTGGATGAGCAGTTCTTC
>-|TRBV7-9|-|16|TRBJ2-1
CASSPTTGLSYNEQFF
TGTGCCAGCAGCCCAACGACGGGACTCTCCTACAATGAGCAGTTCTTC
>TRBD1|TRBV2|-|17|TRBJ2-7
CASNVDRGNSWVYEQYF
TGTGCCAGCAACGTGGACAGGGGAAATTCTTGGGTCTACGAGCAGTACTTC
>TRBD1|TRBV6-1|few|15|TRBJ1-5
CASSEAGQGNQPQHF
TGTGCCAGCAGTGAAGCCGGACAGGGCAATCAGCCCCAGCATTTT
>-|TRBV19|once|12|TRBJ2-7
CASSIGLGEQYF
TGTGCCAGTAGTATAGGATTGGGCGAGCAGTACTTC
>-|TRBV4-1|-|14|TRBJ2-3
CASSQGIGTDTQYF
TGCGCCAGCAGCCAAGGGATAGGCACAGATACGCAGTATTTT
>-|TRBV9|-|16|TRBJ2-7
CASSVRGREIVNEQYF
TGTGCCAGCAGCGTAAGGGGCAGGGAGATTGTGAACGAGCAGTACTTC
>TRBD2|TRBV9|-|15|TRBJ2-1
CASSGTSGRADEQFF
TGTGCCAGCAGCGGCACTAGCGGGAGGGCCGATGAGCAGTTCTTC
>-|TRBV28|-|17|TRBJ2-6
CASSLPTRRSGANVLTF
TGTGCCAGCAGTCTCCCCACACGTCGTTCTGGGGCCAACGTCCTGACTTTC
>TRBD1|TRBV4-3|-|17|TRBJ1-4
CASSQDRALGGIEKLFF
TGCGCCAGCAGCCAAGATCGGGCCTTAGGGGGCATAGAAAAACTGTTTTTT
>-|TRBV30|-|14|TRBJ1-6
CAWSKQAPNSPLHF
TGTGCCTGGAGTAAACAGGCTCCAAATTCACCCCTCCACTTT
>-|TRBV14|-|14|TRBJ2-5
CASSQVGGGETQYF
TGTGCCAGCAGCCAAGTGGGAGGTGGAGAGACCCAGTACTTC
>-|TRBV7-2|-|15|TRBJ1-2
CASSHLPRATYGYTF
TGTGCCAGCAGCCACCTCCCAAGGGCTACATATGGCTACACCTTC
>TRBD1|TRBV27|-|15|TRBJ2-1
CASSTTGGAHNEQFF
TGTGCCAGCAGTACCACAGGGGGCGCACACAATGAGCAGTTCTTC
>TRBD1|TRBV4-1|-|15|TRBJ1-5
CASSHGTALNQPQHF
TGCGCCAGCAGCCACGGGACAGCGCTTAATCAGCCCCAGCATTTT
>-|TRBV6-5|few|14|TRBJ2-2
CASSYADRGGELFF
TGTGCCAGCAGTTACGCGGACCGGGGGGGGGAGCTGTTTTTT
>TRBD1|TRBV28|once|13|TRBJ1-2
CASSLGQGYGYTF
TGTGCCAGCAGCCTGGGACAGGGCTATGGCTACACCTTC
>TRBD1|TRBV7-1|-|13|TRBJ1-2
CASRTGMDYGYTF
TGTGCCAGCCGGACAGGGATGGACTATGGCTACACCTTC
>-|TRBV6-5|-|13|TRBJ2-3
CASSYFPTDTQYF
TGTGCCAGCAGTTACTTCCCGACAGATACGCAGTATTTT
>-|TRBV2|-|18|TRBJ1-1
CASSVPRLLQGMNTEAFF
TGTGCCAGCAGTGTACCCCGGCTGCTGCAGGGGATGAACACTGAAGCTTTCTTT
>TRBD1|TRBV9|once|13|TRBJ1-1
CASSGGQGTEAFF
TGTGCCAGCAGCGGTGGACAGGGCACTGAAGCTTTCTTT
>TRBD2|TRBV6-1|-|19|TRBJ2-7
CASSARGTSGREITYEQYF
TGTGCCAGCAGTGCTCGGGGGACTAGCGGGAGGGAAATTACCTACGAGCAGTACTTC
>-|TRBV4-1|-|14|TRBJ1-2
CASSPPGTPYGYTF
TGCGCCAGCAGCCCCCCCGGGACACCTTATGGCTACACCTTC
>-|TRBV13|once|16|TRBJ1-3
CASSLEDDHSGNTIYF
TGTGCCAGCAGCTTAGAGGATGACCACTCTGGAAACACCATATATTTT
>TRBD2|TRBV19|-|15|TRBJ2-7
CASSFSSGETYEQYF
TGTGCCAGTAGTTTCTCCAGCGGGGAGACCTACGAGCAGTACTTC
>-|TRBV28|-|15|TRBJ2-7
CASSPGRASEYEQYF
TGTGCCAGCAGTCCTGGTAGGGCTAGCGAGTACGAGCAGTACTTC
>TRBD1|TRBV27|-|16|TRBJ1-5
CASSSGQGGPNQPQHF
TGTGCCAGCAGTTCGGGACAGGGGGGCCCTAATCAGCCCCAGCATTTT
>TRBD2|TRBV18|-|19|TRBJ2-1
CASSPPWTSGRHSYNEQFF
TGTGCCAGCTCACCGCCATGGACTAGCGGGAGACACTCCTACAATGAGCAGTTCTTC